These 19 T cell receptor beta chains share one sample of origin, sequenced in a study of identical twins. In TCRdb, the 5' RACE reads were re-called with MiXCR into one record per CDR3 protein. Of a few hundred thousand distinct CDR3 sequences in the sample, 8% to 9.5% were seen once. These same records also appear under a second study, on yellow fever vaccine responses in identical twins.

Sequencing was done on a sample of CD8+ T cells sorted from blood. The receptor source for this set is a woman between 18 and 29 years old in good health.

This clonotype was recorded at least ten times. This chain links TRBV7-6 with TRBJ2-7, with 9 bases aligning to TRBD2. CDR1 SGHVS and CDR2 FNYEAQ come from the germline V gene. Unmatched junction bases numbered 5, after V lost 2 bases and J lost 6 bases. The length of the CDR3 is 14 residues. In DNA, the CDR3 is TGTGCCAGCAGCTTACTCGGGACTAGCATCGAGCAGTACTTC. Translating gives CASSLLGTSIEQYF.

This clonotype was counted at least ten times. The chain is built from TRBV7-9 and TRBJ1-1; D unresolved. Germline CDR1 and CDR2: SEHNR and FQNEAQ (reference sequence). Trimming removed 3 bases from V and 6 bases from J, with 14 bases in between. This CDR3 spans 14 amino acids. The CDR3 reads CASSFPGQRAEAFF. The DNA of the CDR3 is TGTGCCAGCAGCTTTCCGGGCCAGCGAGCTGAAGCTTTCTTT.

This clonotype was observed at least ten times. The CDR3 DNA sequence: TGTGCCTCGCAGGGACCCGAACACTCTGGAAACACCATATATTTT. Its translation is CASQGPEHSGNTIYF. V is TRBV10-3 and J is TRBJ1-3; possible D gene TRBD1, 5 bases. Germline V gene data show CDR1 as ENHRY and CDR2 as SYGVKD. The CDR3 is made up of 15 amino acids. Trimming took 11 bases from V and 0 from J, leaving 17 bases between them.

This clonotype has only a few counts. The chain uses TRBV7-9 and TRBJ1-1, with TRBD1 as a possible D gene (6 bases). V shed 1 base and J shed 6 bases, with 9 bases lying between them. Germline V gives CDR1 SEHNR, CDR2 FQNEAQ (reference sequence). The CDR3 spans 13 residues. This CDR3 is CASSLGGTSEAFF. The CDR3 DNA follows: TGTGCCAGCAGCTTAGGGGGGACATCTGAAGCTTTCTTT.

This clonotype was counted many times. CDR3: CSARASANNEQFF. CDR3 nucleotide sequence: TGCAGTGCTAGAGCTAGCGCCAACAATGAGCAGTTCTTC. The chain employs TRBV20-1 and TRBJ2-1; D might be TRBD2 (6 bases). The CDR3 loop spans 13 amino acids. V shed 1 base and J shed 5 bases, with 9 bases lying between them. Germline V gene data show CDR1 as DFQATT and CDR2 as SNEGSKA (reference sequence).

The chain recombines TRBV12-3 or TRBV12-4 with TRBJ2-3; 8 nucleotides line up with TRBD2. V shed 4 bases, J shed 2 bases, and the junction held 8 bases outside the gene matches. This CDR3 contains 16 residues. The DNA for the CDR3 is TGTGCCAGCAGTTCGTTTACGGGGGGGGACACAGATACGCAGTATTTT. It codes for CASSSFTGGDTDTQYF.

The CDR3 protein is CASRLQGSYEQYF. The CDR3, as DNA: TGTGCCAGCAGATTACAGGGGTCCTACGAGCAGTACTTC. The J gene is TRBJ2-7, the V gene TRBV6-2 or TRBV6-3; 7 nucleotides agree with TRBD1. Germline CDR1 is MNHEY and CDR2 is SVGEGT. This CDR3 comprises 13 residues. V lost 6 bases and J lost 1; bases outside the gene matches: 3.

The CDR3 coding sequence is TGTGCCAGCAGCCCACCAGGGCTGTACGAGCAGTACTTC. It codes for CASSPPGLYEQYF. V and J are TRBV11-2 and TRBJ2-7; weak D call: TRBD1 (5 bases). The CDR3 loop spans 13 amino acids. The germline V gene encodes CDR1 SGHAT and CDR2 FQNNGV. With 5 bases removed from V and 4 bases from J, the gap between germline ends came to 12 bases.

This clonotype has more than one count but fewer than ten. The chain has TRBV7-9 and TRBJ2-7, with 10 bases fitting TRBD2. V gave up 5 bases and J gave up 3 bases; unmatched junction bases: 7. This CDR3 region has 15 residues. Looked up from germline, CDR1 is SEHNR and CDR2 is FQNEAQ (reference sequence). The CDR3 protein is CASSPTSGPYYEQYF. Written as DNA, the CDR3 is TGTGCCAGCAGCCCGACTAGCGGGCCCTACTACGAGCAGTACTTC.

The sample holds a few counts of this clonotype. The chain links TRBV14 to TRBJ2-1, with TRBD2 as a possible D gene (6 bases). The CDR3 contains 16 residues. V shed 3 bases and J shed 6 bases, with 18 bases lying between them. Germline CDR1 reads SGHDN; CDR2 reads FVKESK. This CDR3 is CASSQGLMVLGNEQFF. CDR3 bases: TGTGCCAGCAGCCAGGGACTGATGGTATTAGGCAATGAGCAGTTCTTC.

This clonotype was counted once. This rearrangement joins TRBV2 to TRBJ2-1; 9 bases fit TRBD1. The CDR3 length is 15 residues. V lost 8 bases, J lost 8 bases, and 13 bases stayed unmatched. Per the germline V gene, CDR1 is SNHLY and CDR2 is FYNNEI. In DNA, the CDR3 is TGTGCCAGCCCCCTTCCGGGACAGGGAGGGTATGAGCAGTTCTTC. It translates to CASPLPGQGGYEQFF.

The gene calls are TRBV6-2 or TRBV6-3 and TRBJ2-5; D ambiguous. Looked up from germline, CDR1 is MNHEY and CDR2 is SVGEGT. CDR3 length: 14 residues. V lost 1 base, J lost 1 base, and 7 bases lay in between. The CDR3 DNA reads as TGTGCCAGCAGTTACTTTTCAACCCAAGAGACCCAGTACTTC. Protein: CASSYFSTQETQYF.

The V call is TRBV28, the J call TRBJ2-1; 8 bases are shared with TRBD2. V lost 8 bases and J lost 5; bases outside the gene matches: 8. This CDR3 is 14 amino acids long. CDR1 and CDR2 from the germline V gene are MDHEN and SYDVKM. The CDR3 is CASQLAEYHNEQFF. The CDR3 coding sequence is TGTGCCAGCCAACTAGCGGAGTACCACAATGAGCAGTTCTTC.

The table lists this clonotype with many counts. The CDR3 spells CASSLPSGYEQYF. The CDR3 DNA is TGTGCCAGCAGCTTGCCTAGCGGCTACGAGCAGTACTTC. The chain carries TRBV5-5 and TRBJ2-7, with 7 bases fitting TRBD2. CDR3 size: 13 residues. Trimming at V came to 1 base and at J to 3 bases, leaving 1 base not matched to a gene. CDR1 and CDR2 (germline): SGHKS, YYEKEE (reference sequence).

This clonotype was observed a handful of times. The chain couples TRBV20-1 to TRBJ2-7; the D is unclear. Germline V lookup: CDR1 DFQATT, CDR2 SNEGSKA (reference sequence). Trimming cost V 5 bases and J 3 bases, with 11 bases left between them. The CDR3 is 12 amino acids. CDR3 residues: CSAPSQNYEQYF. The CDR3, as DNA: TGCAGTGCTCCATCACAGAACTACGAGCAGTACTTC.

This clonotype showed up just once. V is TRBV6-1 and J is TRBJ2-5, with D uncertain. The CDR3 runs to 15 residues. Deletions cut 5 bases from V and 2 bases from J, with 15 bases between. Germline CDR1 reads MNHNS; CDR2 reads SASEGT. The CDR3 loop is CASSPCILSQETQYF. CDR3 DNA sequence: TGTGCCAGCAGTCCGTGCATCCTTTCTCAAGAGACCCAGTACTTC.

This clonotype was seen a handful of times. This chain uses TRBV20-1 with TRBJ2-1; the D is unclear. V lost 1 base to trimming and J lost 2 bases, with 9 bases between them. The CDR3 extends over 14 amino acids. Germline V gene data show CDR1 as DFQATT and CDR2 as SNEGSKA (reference sequence). The CDR3 DNA reads TGCAGTGCTAGAGCTGATACCGCCTACAATGAGCAGTTCTTC. Protein product: CSARADTAYNEQFF.

This clonotype has a count of ten or more. The rearrangement joins TRBV20-1 to TRBJ2-7; unclear D gene. Germline lookup yields CDR1 DFQATT and CDR2 SNEGSKA (reference sequence). The V end was cut by 1 base, the J end by 4 bases, with 11 bases between. The CDR3 runs to 13 residues. CDR3 in amino acids: CSARVPVGYEQYF. CDR3 sequence (DNA): TGCAGTGCTAGAGTCCCCGTGGGGTACGAGCAGTACTTC.

This sequence joins TRBV27 and TRBJ2-7, with TRBD1 as a possible D gene (5 bases). V was shortened by 0 bases and J by 2 bases, with 14 bases between the two germline ends. Germline assignment: CDR1 MNHEY and CDR2 SMNVEV (reference sequence). The CDR3 is 16 residues long. Written as DNA, the CDR3 is TGTGCCAGCAGTTTATCGTGGGGCAATGAAGCCTACGAGCAGTACTTC. This translates into CASSLSWGNEAYEQYF.